This passage covers 24 T cell receptor beta chains from one sample sequenced in a study of T cells after posttransplantation cyclophosphamide. Some clones are missing from TCRdb's copy, which holds only in-frame ones; the method was immunoSEQ multiplex PCR. The sample lists roughly 10,000 clones; 80% to 90% were seen once. Controls had myeloablative marrow grafts with methotrexate and calcineurin inhibitor, sampled at 1 year. Sequencing used PBMCs, obtained about 430 days after allogeneic stem cell transplant with calcineurin inhibitor and methotrexate. These receptors originate from a male patient in his forties or fifties who received an allogeneic stem cell transplant from an unrelated donor, was CMV-positive, and had chronic GVHD only. The graft donor may be the source of some T cells.

The chain employs TRBV5-6 and TRBJ2-1, with D possibly TRBD1 on 5 matching bases. Per germline, CDR1 SGHDT and CDR2 YYEEEE. CDR3 length: 12 residues. With 4 bases removed from V and 9 bases from J, the gap between germline ends came to 11 bases. The CDR3 DNA reads as TGTGCCAGCAGCCTGGATACAGGTGAGCAGTTCTTC. This translates into CASSLDTGEQFF.

V usage is TRBV27 and J usage is TRBJ2-7; weak D call: TRBD2 (6 bases). V dropped 2 bases and J dropped 4 bases, with 9 bases sitting between them. The CDR3 has 13 amino acids. The germline V gene encodes CDR1 MNHEY and CDR2 SMNVEV (reference sequence). In DNA form, the CDR3 reads TGTGCCAGCAGTTTAGCACTAGCTTACGAGCAGTACTTC. Residues: CASSLALAYEQYF.

The V and J genes are TRBV6-5 and TRBJ2-7; tentatively, D is TRBD1 (6 bases). V lost 2 bases and J 6 bases, leaving 14 bases between the germline ends. There are 14 residues in the CDR3. Germline V lookup: CDR1 MNHEY, CDR2 SVGAGI. CDR3 DNA: TGTGCCAGCAGTTACGGTCAGGGGCCTACCGAGCAGTACTTC. Protein: CASSYGQGPTEQYF.

This chain joins TRBV10-3 and TRBJ2-6; TRBD2 matches 9 bases. The CDR3 has 18 amino acids. J lost 0 bases, V lost 6 bases, and 9 bases had no gene match. Germline values: CDR1 ENHRY, CDR2 SYGVKD. This CDR3 is CAIRSQAGGPSGANVLTF. The DNA of the CDR3 is TGTGCCATCAGATCTCAAGCGGGAGGCCCCTCTGGGGCCAACGTCCTGACTTTC.

The chain couples TRBV5-4 to TRBJ2-5; possibly TRBD1 for D (6 bases). CDR1 and CDR2 from the germline V gene are SGHNT and YYREEE (reference sequence). V shed 2 bases and J shed 2 bases, with 10 bases lying between them. CDR3 length: 14 residues. Written as DNA, the CDR3 is TGTGCCAGCAGCTTAAGACAGGTACAAGAGACCCAGTACTTC. This translates into CASSLRQVQETQYF. Based on the CDR3 plus reference TRBV5-4 and TRBJ2-5, the full variable domain is ETGVTQSPTHLIKTRGQQVTLRCSSQSGHNTVSWYQQALGQGPQFIFQYYREEENGRGNFPPRFSGLQFPNYSSELNVNALELDDSALYLCASSLRQVQETQYFGPGTRLLVL.

This clone came up a few times. This chain uses TRBV10-3 with TRBJ1-5; a weak D match, TRBD1 (5 bases). V gave up 4 bases and J gave up 5 bases, with 9 bases separating them. In germline, CDR1 is ENHRY, CDR2 SYGVKD. The CDR3 loop spans 13 amino acids. In DNA form, the CDR3 reads TGTGCCATCAGTGTCAGGGAGGATCAGCCCCAGCATTTT. Encoded protein: CAISVREDQPQHF.

J is TRBJ1-1 and V is TRBV2, with 8 bases lining up with TRBD1. CDR3 length: 14 residues. J lost 4 bases, V lost 4 bases, and 5 bases had no gene match. Per germline, CDR1 SNHLY and CDR2 FYNNEI. CDR3 amino acids: CASSGQGIRTEAFF. In DNA form, the CDR3 reads TGTGCCAGCAGTGGACAGGGGATTCGCACTGAAGCTTTCTTT.

This sequence joins TRBV9 and TRBJ1-1; a weak D match, TRBD1 (6 bases). Germline CDR1 is SGDLS and CDR2 is YYNGEE. CDR3 length equals 15 residues. V lost 3 bases and J lost 3, with 15 bases in between. The CDR3 reads CASSEGHLGDTEAFF. CDR3 sequence (DNA): TGTGCCAGCAGCGAGGGACACCTAGGGGACACTGAAGCTTTCTTT.

The chain carries TRBV21-1 and TRBJ2-7; TRBD2, the table's D call, lacks a check against the DNA. TRBV21-1 represents a pseudogene. The length of the CDR3 is 15 residues. The CDR3 DNA is TGTGCCAGCAGCAACCCGGGACTAGCGGGGTACGAGCAGTACTTC. Protein: CASSNPGLAGYEQYF.

V and J are TRBV28 and TRBJ1-2; the D gene is possibly TRBD1 (5 bases). Germline loops: CDR1 MDHEN, CDR2 SYDVKM. Between the trimmed V and J ends, which lost 7 bases and 4 bases, there was a span of 16 bases. This CDR3 has 14 residues. The CDR3, as DNA: TGTGCCAGCATTGGGGCGGGGTACGCCTATGGCTACACCTTC. This encodes CASIGAGYAYGYTF.

This chain uses TRBV4-1 with TRBJ1-5; perhaps TRBD1 as D (6 bases). Trimming removed 0 bases from V and 5 bases from J, with 11 bases in between. CDR3 size: 15 residues. Looked up from germline, CDR1 is MGHRA and CDR2 is YSYEKL. The DNA for the CDR3 is TGCGCCAGCAGCCAAGATACAGGGAAGGATCAGCCCCAGCATTTT. Its protein is CASSQDTGKDQPQHF.

CDR3 in DNA: TGCAGCGTTGAAGGGACTAGCGGGGGGGCCGATGAGCAGTTCTTC. This codes for CSVEGTSGGADEQFF. This chain links TRBV29-1 with TRBJ2-1; 15 nucleotides align to TRBD2. This CDR3 spans 15 amino acids. CDR1 is SQVTM and CDR2 is ANQGSEA in the germline V gene. Trimming took 1 base from V and 8 from J; bases not matched to a gene: 3.

V and J are TRBV19 and TRBJ1-2; tentative D call: TRBD1 (5 bases). The CDR3 contains 12 residues. The V and J ends lost 8 bases and 1 base respectively, with 8 bases between them. The V gene's germline CDR1 is LNHDA and CDR2 SQIVND (reference sequence). The CDR3 protein is CASLGVNYGYTF. For the CDR3, the DNA is TGTGCCAGTTTAGGGGTTAACTATGGCTACACCTTC.

This clone was picked up one time. V usage is TRBV28 and J usage is TRBJ2-7, with D maybe TRBD1 (6 bases). There are 15 residues in the CDR3. V was pared by 5 bases and J by 3 bases, with 17 bases between. Germline CDR1 reads MDHEN; CDR2 reads SYDVKM. CDR3 residues: CASSQQTGTLYEQYF. CDR3 sequence (DNA): TGTGCCAGCAGTCAGCAAACCGGGACACTCTACGAGCAGTACTTC.

This clone was counted a single time. The gene calls are TRBV5-6 and TRBJ1-1; D not certain. The germline V gene has CDR1 SGHDT and CDR2 YYEEEE. This CDR3 comprises 13 residues. Trimming stripped 4 bases from V and 4 bases from J, with 11 bases between. The CDR3 DNA reads TGTGCCAGCAGCCTACTAATGGGCACTGAAGCTTTCTTT. This gives the protein CASSLLMGTEAFF.

This chain joins TRBV28 and TRBJ1-1, with no clear D. CDR1 and CDR2 from the germline V gene are MDHEN and SYDVKM. The CDR3 is 15 residues long. V lost 5 bases and J 4 bases, leaving 17 bases between the germline ends. CDR3 region: CASSGSGVSGTEAFF. The CDR3 bases are TGTGCCAGCAGTGGGTCGGGAGTGTCTGGCACTGAAGCTTTCTTT. The complete variable domain, with remaining parts taken from reference TRBV28 and TRBJ1-1, reads DVKVTQSSRYLVKRTGEKVFLECVQDMDHENMFWYRQDPGLGLRLIYFSYDVKMKEKGDIPEGYSVSREKKERFSLILESASTNQTSMYLCASSGSGVSGTEAFFGQGTRLTVV.

The chain employs TRBV5-4 and TRBJ2-2; perhaps TRBD2 as D (5 bases). The CDR3 is 16 amino acids. V lost 7 bases and J lost 4, with 20 bases in between. Germline CDR1 is SGHNT and CDR2 is YYREEE (reference sequence). The CDR3 sequence is CASALRVGLLTGELFF. CDR3 DNA: TGTGCCAGCGCCCTGAGGGTAGGCCTACTCACCGGGGAGCTGTTTTTT.

This chain uses TRBV11-1 with TRBJ2-2, with 9 bases lining up with TRBD2. The CDR3 contains 17 residues. V was clipped by 3 bases and J by 4 bases; unmatched bases: 9. Per the germline V gene, CDR1 is SGHAT and CDR2 is FQDESV (reference sequence). CDR3 in amino acids: CASSFGRAGGFTGELFF. The CDR3 bases are TGTGCCAGCAGCTTCGGTCGAGCGGGAGGTTTCACCGGGGAGCTGTTTTTT.

The V and J genes are TRBV6-5 and TRBJ1-1; D call uncertain. CDR1 and CDR2 (germline): MNHEY, SVGAGI. The CDR3 is made up of 13 amino acids. V was cut by 10 bases and J by 1 base, with 13 bases left in between. The CDR3 loop reads CATRAGWNTEAFF. The CDR3, as DNA: TGTGCCACCCGGGCGGGGTGGAACACTGAAGCTTTCTTT.

The genes are TRBV5-6 and TRBJ2-7; the D is unclear. Germline loops: CDR1 SGHDT, CDR2 YYEEEE. This CDR3 spans 13 amino acids. The V end lost 1 base, the J end lost 0 bases, and 5 bases lay between the germline ends. As DNA, the CDR3 is TGTGCCAGCAGCTTGTATAGCTCCTACGAGCAGTACTTC. This gives the protein CASSLYSSYEQYF.

As for this clone: Germline and junction disagree at one end, which may indicate a read error. The chain couples TRBV11-2 to TRBJ2-1, with D possibly being TRBD1 (5 bases). This CDR3 has 14 residues. In germline, CDR1 is SGHAT, CDR2 FQNNGV. The CDR3 loop reads CASSLGQARGEQLF. CDR3 nucleotide sequence: TGTGCCAGCAGCTTAGGGCAGGCAAGGGGTGAGCAGCTCTTC.

The V call is TRBV19, the J call TRBJ2-6, with 9 bases matching TRBD1. The germline gives CDR1 LNHDA, CDR2 SQIVND (reference sequence). This CDR3 spans 15 amino acids. Germline trimming cut 8 bases from V and 0 bases from J; bases unmatched to any gene: 2. The CDR3 DNA is TGTGCCAGTCGGGACAGGGTCTCTGGGGCCAACGTCCTGACTTTC. Encoded protein: CASRDRVSGANVLTF.

This chain links TRBV4-3 with TRBJ2-2, with D maybe TRBD1 (5 bases). The CDR3 consists of 15 residues. Trimming cost V 3 bases and J 5 bases, with 13 bases left between them. Germline V gene lookup returns CDR1 LGHNA and CDR2 YSLEER. As DNA, the CDR3 is TGCGCCAGCAGCCAGAGAAGGGGTTTTACCGGGGAGCTGTTTTTT. This sequence encodes CASSQRRGFTGELFF.

The J gene is TRBJ2-7, the V gene TRBV11-2, with a tentative D call TRBD2 (6 bases). V lost 6 bases to trimming and J lost 3 bases, with 18 bases between them. The CDR3 spans 15 residues. Germline V gene lookup returns CDR1 SGHAT and CDR2 FQNNGV. In nucleotides, the CDR3 is TGTGCCAGCAGTAAGAGGCGGGGCTCGGACTACGAGCAGTACTTC. This gives the protein CASSKRRGSDYEQYF. Variable domain in full (rest from reference TRBV11-2 and TRBJ2-7): EAGVAQSPRYKIIEKRQSVAFWCNPISGHATLYWYQQILGQGPKLLIQFQNNGVVDDSQLPKDRFSAERLKGVDSTLKIQPAKLEDSAVYLCASSKRRGSDYEQYFGPGTRLTVT.